The clone carrying this T cell receptor beta chain was detected ten times or more. Its antigen remains unidentified. This entry is derived from a study of T cells in Graves' hyperthyroidism and ophthalmopathy. Across the study: It was at initial diagnosis, before any treatment, that peripheral blood was collected.

The PBMCs were sourced from fresh peripheral blood (approximately 9 ml). From RNA transcripts, TCR beta CDR3 regions were amplified. Initially, a first-round RT-PCR of the TCR CDR3 employed the HTBI primer set. TCRdb re-called the multiplex PCR reads with MiXCR, one entry per CDR3 protein. This sample has under 800,000 distinct CDR3 sequences, with 14% found just once. Germline V gene sequence: CDR1 LGHDT, CDR2 YNNKEL (reference sequence). The CDR3 covers 14 residues. Trimming shortened V by 7 bases and J by 2 bases, and 14 bases separated the two germline ends. Study-level points and caveats: Most clonotypes that expanded in the thyroid above 0.001 also showed up in blood.

The sequenced material came from blood. V is TRBV3-1 and J is TRBJ1-2; tentative D call: TRBD1 (5 bases). The sequence derives from a young woman with Graves' hyperthyroidism. CDR3 loop: CASNGARTNYGYTF. The CDR3 coding sequence is TGTGCCAGCAACGGGGCCCGGACGAACTATGGCTACACCTTC.